This is a list of T cell receptor beta chains from one sample in a study of response to subunit inactivated influenza vaccine. TCRdb fed the RT-PCR reads into MiXCR, producing one record per CDR3 protein. The table shows about 190,000 distinct CDR3 sequences, with approximately 15% occurring only once. Here the sequenced sample was CD8+ T cells sorted from PBMCs, taken 4 to 6 days after vaccination. Receptor source: a man aged 45-65 years who received an inactivated influenza vaccine. CDR3s include the opening cysteine and the closing phenylalanine or tryptophan. A D gene is named only where the DNA matches it firmly. Part of the rows lack a size; the others show once, few, many or a class for expanded clones.

j_call clone_size cdr3_length v_call d_call cdr3_aa cdr3_nt
TRBJ2-5 - 15 TRBV13 TRBD1 CASSLPGQGKETQYF TGTGCCAGCAGCTTACCGGGACAGGGGAAAGAGACCCAGTACTTC
TRBJ1-4 many 16 TRBV6-5 TRBD1 CASSYGGQGAYEKLFF TGTGCCAGCAGTTACGGCGGACAGGGGGCCTATGAAAAACTGTTTTTT
TRBJ2-4 few 14 TRBV19 - CASSTVLAKNIQYF TGTGCCAGTAGTACTGTACTAGCCAAAAACATTCAGTACTTC
TRBJ2-1 few 15 TRBV6-5 TRBD2 CASSYSGLAGAEQFF TGTGCCAGCAGTTACTCAGGACTAGCGGGAGCTGAGCAGTTCTTC
TRBJ2-1 few 15 TRBV24-1 TRBD1 CATSDLGDRGNEQFF TGTGCCACCAGTGATTTGGGGGACAGGGGGAATGAGCAGTTCTTC
TRBJ2-7 few 14 TRBV4-3 - CASSQDIGPDEQYF TGCGCCAGCAGCCAAGATATAGGGCCTGACGAGCAGTACTTC
TRBJ2-7 few 13 TRBV6-2/TRBV6-3 TRBD1 CASRGTGKYEQYF TGTGCCAGCAGGGGGACAGGGAAATACGAGCAGTACTTC
TRBJ1-1 many 13 TRBV11-3 - CASSAGTAGEAFF TGTGCCAGCAGCGCAGGGACGGCTGGGGAAGCTTTCTTT
TRBJ2-3 few 14 TRBV4-1 - CASSQEVEADTQYF TGCGCCAGCAGCCAAGAGGTGGAGGCAGATACGCAGTATTTT
TRBJ1-2 few 15 TRBV11-2 - CASSLISGAGYGYTF TGTGCCAGCAGCTTAATCTCCGGGGCAGGCTATGGCTACACCTTC
TRBJ1-4 - 14 TRBV7-7 TRBD1 CASSFIQGGEKLFF TGTGCTAGCAGCTTCATTCAGGGGGGCGAAAAACTGTTTTTT
TRBJ2-7 few 13 TRBV7-2 - CASSSYIPYEQYF TGTGCCAGCAGCTCTTATATACCCTACGAGCAGTACTTC
TRBJ2-3 - 14 TRBV5-6 TRBD1 CASSLGQGHGTQYF TGTGCCAGCAGCTTGGGACAGGGGCACGGTACGCAGTATTTT
TRBJ2-7 few 14 TRBV5-6 - CASSLPGVSYEQYF TGTGCCAGCAGCTTGCCGGGAGTATCCTACGAGCAGTACTTC
TRBJ2-5 few 16 TRBV28 TRBD1 CASSLGDREIQETQYF TGTGCCAGCAGTTTAGGGGACAGGGAAATCCAAGAGACCCAGTACTTC
TRBJ2-7 few 12 TRBV7-9 - CASSTGVHEQYF TGTGCCAGCAGCACAGGAGTGCACGAGCAGTACTTC
TRBJ2-7 few 15 TRBV7-8 - CASSLAGGSGYEQYF TGTGCCAGCAGCTTAGCGGGGGGCTCGGGCTACGAGCAGTACTTC
TRBJ2-4 few 15 TRBV2 - CASSGVGTAKNIQYF TGTGCCAGCAGTGGAGTGGGGACAGCCAAAAACATTCAGTACTTC
TRBJ1-1 - 15 TRBV7-6 - CASTTFGVENTEAFF TGTGCCAGCACCACCTTTGGCGTCGAGAACACTGAAGCTTTCTTT
TRBJ1-5 many 13 TRBV29-1 - CSVQLGGNQPQHF TGCAGCGTTCAACTCGGGGGAAATCAGCCCCAGCATTTT
TRBJ2-1 - 16 TRBV7-9 TRBD1 CASLGQGVGSYNEQFF TGTGCCAGCTTGGGACAGGGAGTCGGCTCCTACAATGAGCAGTTCTTC
TRBJ2-7 few 14 TRBV27 - CASSWNDSPYEQYF TGTGCCAGCAGTTGGAACGACAGTCCCTACGAGCAGTACTTC
TRBJ2-1 - 16 TRBV4-2 TRBD1 CASSPRGTAIYNEQFF TGTGCCAGCAGCCCGAGAGGGACAGCGATATACAATGAGCAGTTCTTC
TRBJ2-7 few 13 TRBV11-2 - CASSLVEPYEQYF TGTGCCAGCAGCTTAGTGGAACCCTACGAGCAGTACTTC
TRBJ2-7 once 15 TRBV20-1 TRBD1 CSARETMDRAYEQYF TGCAGTGCTAGAGAAACAATGGACAGGGCCTACGAGCAGTACTTC
TRBJ2-3 few 12 TRBV12-3/TRBV12-4 - CASSFLPDTQYF TGTGCCAGCAGTTTTCTGCCCGATACGCAGTATTTT
TRBJ2-3 - 14 TRBV7-9 - CASSLWSEADTQYF TGTGCCAGCAGCCTATGGTCGGAGGCAGATACGCAGTATTTT
TRBJ2-1 few 18 TRBV19 TRBD2 CASSTWTSGISSYNEQFF TGTGCCAGTAGTACCTGGACTAGCGGGATAAGCTCCTACAATGAGCAGTTCTTC
TRBJ2-5 - 15 TRBV6-5 TRBD1 CASSYSARGHETQYF TGTGCCAGCAGTTACTCGGCCAGGGGGCATGAGACCCAGTACTTC
TRBJ2-3 - 17 TRBV2 TRBD2 CASSGLAGATPTDTQYF TGTGCCAGCAGTGGACTAGCGGGAGCGACGCCCACAGATACGCAGTATTTT
TRBJ2-1 few 16 TRBV29-1 TRBD1 CSVEDDRETAYNEQFF TGCAGCGTTGAAGACGACAGGGAAACGGCCTACAATGAGCAGTTCTTC
TRBJ2-2 many 15 TRBV12-3/TRBV12-4 - CASSHPTGITGELFF TGTGCCAGCAGTCATCCCACAGGGATTACCGGGGAGCTGTTTTTT
TRBJ2-7 few 12 TRBV7-9 - CAGGETLHEQYF TGTGCCGGCGGGGAGACCCTCCACGAGCAGTACTTC
TRBJ2-7 few 14 TRBV4-2 - CASSQDVMYYEQYF TGTGCCAGCAGCCAAGACGTTATGTATTACGAGCAGTACTTC
TRBJ2-5 - 15 TRBV20-1 TRBD2 CSARGRRELQETQYF TGCAGTGCTAGAGGGAGGCGGGAGCTCCAAGAGACCCAGTACTTC
TRBJ2-6 - 16 TRBV29-1 TRBD1 CSVWTGQGSGANVLTF TGCAGCGTCTGGACAGGGCAGGGCTCTGGGGCCAACGTCCTGACTTTC
TRBJ2-7 many 15 TRBV5-1 - CASSLVQGTSYEQYF TGCGCCAGCAGCTTGGTCCAGGGGACATCCTACGAGCAGTACTTC
TRBJ2-6 - 18 TRBV7-6 TRBD2 CASSASLAGISGANVLTF TGTGCCAGCAGCGCCTCACTAGCGGGAATTTCTGGGGCCAACGTCCTGACTTTC
TRBJ2-7 - 13 TRBV2 TRBD2 CASSGLASYEQYF TGTGCCAGCAGTGGACTAGCGTCCTACGAGCAGTACTTC
TRBJ1-1 many 11 TRBV6-2/TRBV6-3 - CASSYGAEAFF TGTGCCAGCAGTTACGGGGCAGAAGCTTTCTTT
TRBJ2-5 many 16 TRBV12-3/TRBV12-4 - CASSLSSGGFQETQYF TGTGCCAGCAGTTTATCTTCGGGGGGCTTTCAAGAGACCCAGTACTTC
TRBJ2-1 - 14 TRBV7-2 - CASSLVGQYNEQFF TGTGCCAGCAGCTTAGTGGGCCAATACAATGAGCAGTTCTTC
TRBJ2-1 few 15 TRBV6-1 TRBD2 CASRPTSGEYNEQFF TGTGCCAGCAGACCAACTAGCGGGGAGTACAATGAGCAGTTCTTC
TRBJ2-5 - 16 TRBV6-5 TRBD2 CASSSFFGGAAETQYF TGTGCCAGCAGTTCTTTTTTCGGGGGGGCTGCGGAGACCCAGTACTTC
TRBJ1-4 - 18 TRBV4-3 - CASSQEERASATNEKLFF TGCGCCAGCAGCCAAGAGGAGCGGGCTTCTGCAACTAATGAAAAACTGTTTTTT
TRBJ1-1 many 12 TRBV12-3/TRBV12-4 - CASLSMNTEAFF TGTGCCAGCTTGAGTATGAACACTGAAGCTTTCTTT
TRBJ2-1 - 15 TRBV19 - CASSIDGGPYNEQFF TGTGCCAGTAGTATTGACGGTGGGCCCTACAATGAGCAGTTCTTC
TRBJ2-2 few 13 TRBV29-1 - CSVDRQGTGELFF TGCAGCGTTGATCGCCAGGGAACCGGGGAGCTGTTTTTT
TRBJ2-3 - 14 TRBV29-1 TRBD1 CSVEDRASTDTQYF TGCAGCGTCGAAGACAGGGCGAGCACAGATACGCAGTATTTT
TRBJ2-2 few 18 TRBV28 TRBD2 CASSLPPWRRGSLGELFF TGTGCCAGCAGTTTGCCGCCCTGGCGGCGCGGGAGTTTGGGGGAGCTGTTTTTT